This entry features one T cell receptor (beta chain) sequence. The clone's antigen remains unknown. Base qualities are not recorded, but no much larger clone differs from it by a single base. The source of the sample is a study of PD-1 blockade in classical Hodgkin lymphoma (dated by TCRdb to 2018 to 2020). The study in broad terms: Nivolumab dosing was 3 mg/kg intravenously every 2 weeks, continuing until either disease progression or unacceptable toxicity. The study used TCR beta sequencing and CyTOF to define a peripheral blood immune signature of response to PD-1 blockade in classical Hodgkin lymphoma.

Beyond this particular receptor, the publication reports: Diversity was lower in patients who began nivolumab less than 1 year after ASCT, so these patients were left out of later analyses to avoid confounding by immune reconstitution. CD4+ but not CD8+ TCR diversity rose significantly by C4D1 (p=0.0027 vs p=0.16), most apparent in complete responders (p=0.02). Baseline diversity similar to that of newly diagnosed patients was observed in trial patients achieving complete response, whereas significantly lower diversity was observed in partial responders and progressors. Baseline TCR diversity was reported to be lower in newly diagnosed patients than in healthy donors, and even lower in relapsed/refractory patients. Only a single clinical trial cohort was studied, and what caused the repertoire differences, possibly disease activity or prior therapy, remained undefined.

Genomic DNA was extracted with the Qiagen DNeasy kit from unsorted PBMCs and from negatively selected CD4+ and CD8+ fractions. Using primers that anneal to V and J segments, immunoSEQ multiplex PCR amplified the TCR beta CDR3 regions. A synthetic immune receptor repertoire was used to minimize amplification bias, and remaining bias was computationally removed after sequencing. For the original study's pipeline: Repertoire diversity was quantified as the Shannon entropy index using custom Python scripts. The unsorted, CD4+ and CD8+ repertoires were each analyzed separately, with the exception of combined analyses, where CD4+ and CD8+ sequences were merged in silico. Clonal expansion was defined as at least a 2-fold frequency increase after treatment relative to C1D1, with a pseudocount of 0.5 for undetected baseline clones. Singleton clones were defined as clones with 0 or 1 copy at C1D1, and non-singleton clones were defined as clones with 2 or more copies. By matching protein sequences in sorted samples from the same patient, clones expanded in unsorted samples were annotated as CD4+, CD8+ or unknown. Wilcoxon tests were applied to paired samples to test diversity changes from C1D1 to C4D1. In its TCRdb copy, this immuneACCESS table keeps in-frame sequences only and misses some clones. Where compared with another copy, unresolved V genes explain less than half of these, and the others have no known cause. D and trimming were read from the DNA, whereas the V and J calls and clone size are those reported in that table. The sample table records more than 95,000 clones; approximately 89% of these occur just once. Roughly 19% of the sample comes from the top ten.

Read against the paper, the sample's time point label means: cycle 4 day 1 (C4D1), after 6 weeks of nivolumab. Every trial patient had relapsed following autologous stem cell transplantation, and prior brentuximab vedotin exposure was what differed among cohorts A, B and C. A total of approximately 51 patients with relapsed/refractory classical Hodgkin lymphoma made up the trial cohort, and each patient's best overall response was complete response, partial response or progressive disease. Single-agent nivolumab was administered to trial patients in the multi-cohort phase II CheckMate 205 trial. An independent review committee assessed best overall response by applying the 2007 International Working Group response criteria. Trial PBMCs were collected just before the start of nivolumab (C1D1) and during therapy at cycle 2 day 1 and cycle 4 day 1. Peripheral blood was collected in 8 mL Vacutainer Cell Preparation Tubes, from which PBMCs were isolated by centrifugation and then cryopreserved.

The receptor was derived from a human donor with classical Hodgkin lymphoma. Sequencing was performed on peripheral blood mononuclear cells (PBMCs), taken before the fourth cycle of nivolumab.

In nucleotides, the sequence is TGCGCCAGCAGCTCCCATGGCGGGAGGGCCGGCGAGCAGTACTTC. It translates as CASSSHGGRAGEQYF. Recombination connected TRBV5-1 to TRBJ2-7; 9 bases in between match TRBD2. As encoded in the germline V gene, CDR1 is SGHRS while CDR2 is YFSETQ. Germline trimming: 3 bases from V, 6 bases from J; junction bases outside gene matches: 10. Including cysteine and phenylalanine, the CDR3 has 15 amino acids. The read is trimmed to its CDR3 DNA, 45 bases read in frame from base 1.